Listed here are 4 T cell receptor beta chains from one sample, sequenced in a study of T cell responses to AZD1222 COVID-19 vaccine. Repertoires were generated with immunoSEQ multiplex PCR, while TCRdb's copy carries only in-frame clones and drops some. The data show about 120,000 clones, with 80% to 95% seen just once and 11% to 15% held by the top ten. This material consisted of peripheral blood, taken on day 0 of AZD1222 vaccination. The receptor source for this set is an adult in good health.

This chain connects TRBV7-2 to TRBJ2-1, with TRBD1 matching over 9 bases. Germline CDR1 SGHTA, CDR2 FQGNSA. This CDR3 region has 15 residues. With 1 base clipped from V and 8 bases from J, the junction kept 6 bases outside the gene matches. The chain's CDR3 is CASSLGGQGYDEQFF. CDR3 in DNA: TGTGCCAGCAGCTTAGGAGGACAGGGGTACGATGAGCAGTTCTTC.

The rearrangement joins TRBV6-1 to TRBJ1-1, with TRBD1 matching 9 bases. The CDR3 sequence is 16 residues long. Trimming removed 1 base from V and 4 bases from J; junction bases left unmatched: 7. Germline-derived CDR1 and CDR2 are MNHNS and SASEGT. The CDR3 reads CASSEVQGAAGTEAFF. DNA of the CDR3: TGTGCCAGCAGTGAAGTACAGGGGGCAGCCGGCACTGAAGCTTTCTTT.

The chain joins TRBV11-2 to TRBJ2-3; TRBD1 matches 12 bases. Losses at the gene ends were 6 bases for V and 1 base for J; bases not matched to a gene: 11. The germline CDR1 and CDR2 sequences are SGHAT and FQNNGV. The CDR3 consists of 18 residues. The CDR3 coding sequence is TGTGCCAGCAGTTTTTTTCCCGGGACAGGGGGCGGCACAGATACGCAGTATTTT. This gives the protein CASSFFPGTGGGTDTQYF.

This clone was observed once. This rearrangement joins TRBV27 to TRBJ1-5, with D hard to call. V was trimmed by 2 bases and J by 0 bases, leaving 11 bases between them. The CDR3 loop spans 16 amino acids. CDR1 is MNHEY, CDR2 SMNVEV, per germline (reference sequence). CDR3 residues: CASSLVAAYSNQPQHF. CDR3 sequence (DNA): TGTGCCAGCAGTTTAGTAGCAGCCTATAGCAATCAGCCCCAGCATTTT.